Ten or more counts support the clone carrying this T cell receptor (beta chain). Its antigen is undetermined. With V trimmed by 0 bases and J by 5 bases, 13 bases remained unmatched. The CDR3 has 17 amino acids. Germline V lookup: CDR1 DFQATT, CDR2 SNEGSKA (reference sequence). The data originate from a study of T cells in Graves' hyperthyroidism and ophthalmopathy. Study results and caveats: Clonotypes that were expanded in thyroid above 0.001 mostly appeared in blood too.

RNA transcripts were the template for amplifying TCR beta CDR3 regions. TCR CDR3 regions were first amplified by RT-PCR with HTBI primers. In TCRdb, the multiplex PCR reads were re-called with MiXCR into one record per CDR3 protein. The repertoire holds almost 600,000 distinct CDR3 sequences, with just over 45% as singletons. This receptor was taken from a woman under 30 with Graves' hyperthyroidism. The rearrangement uses TRBV20-1 and TRBJ2-5; 9 bases are a match to TRBD2. Sequenced input: peripheral blood or thyroid tissue (not recorded which). The CDR3 here is CSARDLRLAGLGETQYF. CDR3 DNA: TGCAGTGCTAGAGATCTAAGGCTAGCGGGACTAGGGGAGACCCAGTACTTC.